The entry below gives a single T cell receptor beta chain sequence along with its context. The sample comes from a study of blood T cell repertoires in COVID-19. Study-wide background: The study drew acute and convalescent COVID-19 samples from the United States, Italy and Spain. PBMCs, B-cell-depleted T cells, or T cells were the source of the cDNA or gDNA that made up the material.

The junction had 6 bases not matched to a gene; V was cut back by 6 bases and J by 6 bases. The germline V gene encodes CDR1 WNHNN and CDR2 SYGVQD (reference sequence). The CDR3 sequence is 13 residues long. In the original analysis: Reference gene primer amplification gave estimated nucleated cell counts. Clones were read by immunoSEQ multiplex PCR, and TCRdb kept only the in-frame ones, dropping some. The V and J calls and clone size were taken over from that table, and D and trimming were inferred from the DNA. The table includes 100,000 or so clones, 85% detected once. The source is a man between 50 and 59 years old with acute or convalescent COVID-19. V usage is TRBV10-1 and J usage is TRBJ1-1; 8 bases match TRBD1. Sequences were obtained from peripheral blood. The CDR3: CASRALQGAEAFF. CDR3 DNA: TGCGCCAGCAGAGCTTTACAGGGGGCTGAAGCTTTCTTT.